The rows below give T cell receptor beta chains drawn from one sample of a study of blood T cell repertoires in COVID-19. Data came from immunoSEQ multiplex PCR; TCRdb stores just in-frame clones and leaves some out. The sample has tens of thousands of clones, 88% seen once. The material sequenced was peripheral blood. The receptors here all came from a man in his 70s in a cohort sampled during active COVID-19. Each CDR3 is given with its conserved first and last residue. A D gene is named only where the DNA matches it firmly. The listing skips clone size in some rows; elsewhere it reads once, few, many or a size class.

j_call	clone_size	v_call	d_call	cdr3_aa	cdr3_nt
TRBJ2-7	NA	TRBV25-1	NA	CASSPFDGDEQYF	TGTGCCAGCAGTCCCTTCGACGGGGACGAGCAGTACTTC
TRBJ2-7	NA	TRBV28	TRBD2	CASRPGLAGAEQYF	TGTGCCAGCAGGCCCGGACTAGCGGGAGCCGAGCAGTACTTC
TRBJ1-5	once	TRBV28	NA	CASSLDFPGNQPQHF	TGTGCCAGCAGTTTAGACTTTCCAGGCAATCAGCCCCAGCATTTT
TRBJ1-1	NA	TRBV7-3	NA	CASSAYLNTEAFF	TGTGCCAGCAGCGCTTACTTGAACACTGAAGCTTTCTTT
TRBJ2-7	NA	TRBV6-5	NA	CASRRVEQYF	TGTGCCAGCAGGAGGGTCGAGCAGTACTTC
TRBJ2-1	NA	TRBV5-1	TRBD2	CASSAGLAGGKEVF	TGCGCCAGCAGCGCGGGACTAGCGGGAGGGAAAGAGGTCTTC
TRBJ2-2	NA	TRBV30	NA	CAWSIPSISGELFF	TGTGCCTGGAGTATTCCTAGTATCTCCGGGGAGCTGTTTTTT
TRBJ1-3	NA	TRBV5-1	TRBD1	CASSPGTVGNTIYF	TGCGCCAGCAGCCCAGGGACAGTCGGAAACACCATATATTTT
TRBJ2-7	few	TRBV4-2	TRBD2	CASSQDLGLRVEQYF	TGTGCCAGCAGCCAAGATCTGGGACTACGGGTAGAGCAGTACTTC
TRBJ2-6	NA	TRBV4-1	TRBD2	CASSQGGISGANVLTF	TGCGCCAGCAGCCAGGGGGGGATCTCTGGGGCCAACGTCCTGACTTTC
TRBJ2-7	NA	TRBV10-2	TRBD2	CASRGLAGDTGREQYF	TGCGCCAGCAGGGGACTAGCGGGAGATACCGGGAGGGAGCAGTACTTC